This section outlines one T cell receptor (beta chain) sequence together with its context. The data originate from a study of cytomegalovirus exposure and HLA in healthy donors. Germline V gives CDR1 SGHRS, CDR2 YFSETQ. CDR3 length: 16 amino acids. The V segment lost 0 bases and the J segment 10 bases; nucleotides outside the gene matches: 12. The protocol was immunoSEQ multiplex PCR, while the TCRdb copy is restricted to in-frame clones and leaves out a portion. The table lists a few hundred thousand clones, around 85% of them singletons. The rearrangement joins TRBV5-1 to TRBJ1-4; 7 bases match TRBD1. The TCR comes from a woman between 18 and 29 years old in good health and CMV-seronegative. Specimen: PBMCs. The CDR3 loop reads CASSLASGQAGGKLFF. In DNA, the CDR3 is TGCGCCAGCAGCTTGGCCAGTGGACAGGCGGGTGGAAAACTGTTTTTT.